This T cell receptor (beta chain) was obtained from a study of blood T cell repertoires in COVID-19. About the study: PBMCs, B-cell-depleted T cells, or T cells provided the cDNA or gDNA that made up the material.

Generated by immunoSEQ multiplex PCR, the TCRdb table keeps only in-frame clones and is missing some. The sample has more than 90,000 clones, about 83% seen once. The CDR3 totals 15 residues. Per the germline V gene, CDR1 is SGDLS and CDR2 is YYNGEE. V was shortened by 6 bases and J by 3 bases, with 18 bases between the two germline ends. This sequence was found in a man between 65 and 85 years old with acute or convalescent COVID-19. This chain uses TRBV9 with TRBJ1-1; perhaps TRBD1 as D (5 bases). Input material: peripheral blood. The DNA of the CDR3 is TGTGCCAGCACCGTGGGAGGGGACTCGGACACTGAAGCTTTCTTT. It translates to CASTVGGDSDTEAFF. Looking up the rest from reference TRBV9 and TRBJ1-1 gives the full variable domain: DSGVTQTPKHLITATGQRVTLRCSPRSGDLSVYWYQQSLDQGLQFLIQYYNGEERAKGNILERFSAQQFPDLHSELNLSSLELGDSALYFCASTVGGDSDTEAFFGQGTRLTVV.